This entry is about one T cell receptor (beta chain). The antigen is not known. Sequencing targeted expressed TCRB transcripts, as all isolated RNA had been reverse transcribed. Naive, central memory and regulatory T cell samples averaged roughly 3.5 million reads. The assay was immunoSEQ multiplex PCR, and TCRdb's table has in-frame clones only and misses some. This table has about 250,000 clones, roughly 15% appearing once. The CDR3 covers 13 residues. CDR1 and CDR2 from the germline V gene are KGHSH and LQKENI. The V end lost 6 bases, the J end lost 14 bases, and 20 bases lay between the germline ends. The data belong to a study of beta chain features in type 1 diabetes. Study in general: Across the samples, over 85 million sorted cells were examined in total. Overall study results and limits: In comparison with healthy donors, patients had naive, central memory and Treg TCRB repertoires that appeared more similar.

This rearrangement joins TRBV18 to TRBJ1-5; maybe TRBD1 (6 bases). The source of this sequence is a woman in her thirties or forties in good health. The material sequenced was naive CD4+ T cells from blood. The CDR3 DNA reads as TGTGCCAGCTCGGCCACCGGGACAAAGGGGGAGCATTTT. Amino acid sequence: CASSATGTKGEHF.